This entry lists 9 T cell receptor beta chains sequenced from one sample in a study of cytomegalovirus exposure and HLA in healthy donors. Use of 60 Vbeta and 13 Jbeta primers characterized the PCR. TCRdb's table, derived via immunoSEQ multiplex PCR, lists solely in-frame clones and lacks some. The sample lists approximately 110,000 clones, around 70% occurring once. Source material: PBMCs. The receptors stem from a man aged 40-55 years in good health and CMV-seropositive.

This clone appeared once. V and J are TRBV4-2 and TRBJ2-1; TRBD2 might be the D (5 bases). The CDR3 is made up of 16 amino acids. Trimming cost V 5 bases and J 0 bases, with 14 bases left between them. Germline loops: CDR1 LGHNA, CDR2 YNFKEQ. This CDR3 is CASSMIRRNSYNEQFF. The CDR3 DNA reads as TGTGCCAGCAGCATGATTCGGAGGAACTCCTACAATGAGCAGTTCTTC.

On this clone itself: This same CDR3 is encoded by further DNA sequences in the sample. V usage is TRBV6-5 and J usage is TRBJ1-2; no definite D call. Trimming took off 2 bases at V and 2 bases at J, with 6 bases between the two ends. Germline loops: CDR1 MNHEY, CDR2 SVGAGI. This CDR3 has 13 amino acids. The CDR3 spells CASSYGQNYGYTF. CDR3 bases: TGTGCCAGCAGTTACGGGCAGAACTATGGCTACACCTTC.

This sequence joins TRBV7-2 and TRBJ2-5; TRBD2 is a possible D gene (5 bases). The CDR3 has 17 amino acids. Germline V CDR1 and CDR2: SGHTA, FQGNSA. V lost 4 bases to trimming and J lost 5 bases, with 23 bases between them. As DNA, the CDR3 is TGTGCCAGCAGCTATGATATAGGAACGGGGTCCGGGGAGACCCAGTACTTC. Translating it yields CASSYDIGTGSGETQYF.

The chain recombines TRBV7-8 with TRBJ2-1; the match to TRBD2 covers 9 bases. CDR1 is SGHVS, CDR2 FQNEAQ, per germline. The CDR3 covers 15 residues. Unmatched junction bases numbered 4, after V lost 2 bases and J lost 5 bases. CDR3 sequence (DNA): TGTGCCAGCAGCTTAACCAGCGGGAGGCACAATGAGCAGTTCTTC. Amino acid sequence: CASSLTSGRHNEQFF.

This chain joins TRBV29-1 and TRBJ2-5; 11 positions match TRBD1. V shed 6 bases and J 5 bases; nucleotides not matched to a gene: 11. Germline CDR1 SQVTM, CDR2 ANQGSEA. This CDR3 region has 15 residues. CDR3 sequence (DNA): TGCAGCGTGGCCGGGACAGGGGGGCTTTTGGAGACCCAGTACTTC. Its translation: CSVAGTGGLLETQYF.

The chain uses TRBV7-3 and TRBJ2-1, with 14 bases fitting TRBD2. Germline values: CDR1 SGHTA, CDR2 FQGTGA. CDR3 length: 17 amino acids. V was clipped by 2 bases and J by 0 bases; unmatched bases: 0. CDR3 DNA: TGTGCCAGCAGCTTAGGGACTAGCGGGAGCTCCTACAATGAGCAGTTCTTC. Its translation: CASSLGTSGSSYNEQFF.

This clone has just one count. The V and J genes are TRBV19 and TRBJ2-6; D remains ambiguous. The CDR3 loop spans 16 amino acids. Trimming pared 7 bases from V and 0 bases from J, leaving 13 bases between. Germline lookup yields CDR1 LNHDA and CDR2 SQIVND (reference sequence). The CDR3 DNA reads as TGTGCCAGTAACCCAACCGGGTCCTCTGGGGCCAACGTCCTGACTTTC. This gives the protein CASNPTGSSGANVLTF.

This clone was observed a handful of times. This CDR3 is CASRPGTKSYNEQFF. The CDR3 DNA reads as TGTGCCAGCAGACCCGGGACAAAGTCCTACAATGAGCAGTTCTTC. The chain carries TRBV6-6 and TRBJ2-1; possibly TRBD1 for D (6 bases). CDR1 and CDR2 from the germline V gene are MNHNY and SVGAGI (reference sequence). V lost 6 bases to trimming and J lost 1 base, with 13 bases between them. The CDR3 runs to 15 residues.

This chain joins TRBV27 and TRBJ2-1; D remains ambiguous. Germline V gene sequence: CDR1 MNHEY, CDR2 SMNVEV (reference sequence). The CDR3 runs to 13 residues. Trimming took 5 bases from V and 8 from J, leaving 13 bases between them. In DNA, the CDR3 is TGTGCCAGCAGTACCTATGTCATGGATGAGCAGTTCTTC. Translated: CASSTYVMDEQFF.